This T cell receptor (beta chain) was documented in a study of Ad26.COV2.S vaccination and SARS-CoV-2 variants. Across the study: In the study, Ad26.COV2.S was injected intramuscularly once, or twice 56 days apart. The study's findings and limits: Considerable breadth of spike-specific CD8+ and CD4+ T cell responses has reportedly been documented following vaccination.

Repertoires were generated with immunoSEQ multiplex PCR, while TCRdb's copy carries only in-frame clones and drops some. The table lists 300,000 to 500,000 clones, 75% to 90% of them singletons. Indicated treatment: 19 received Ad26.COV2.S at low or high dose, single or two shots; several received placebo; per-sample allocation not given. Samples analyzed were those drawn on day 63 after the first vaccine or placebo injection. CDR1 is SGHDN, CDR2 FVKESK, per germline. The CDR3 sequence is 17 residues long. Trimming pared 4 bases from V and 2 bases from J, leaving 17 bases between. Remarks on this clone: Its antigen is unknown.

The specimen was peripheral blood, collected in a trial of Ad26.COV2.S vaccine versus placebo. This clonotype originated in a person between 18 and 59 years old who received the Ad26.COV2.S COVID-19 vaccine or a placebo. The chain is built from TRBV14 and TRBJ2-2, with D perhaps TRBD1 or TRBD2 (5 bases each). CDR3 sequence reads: CASSPYERGSNTGELFF. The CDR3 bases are TGTGCCAGCAGCCCGTACGAGAGGGGCTCAAACACCGGGGAGCTGTTTTTT. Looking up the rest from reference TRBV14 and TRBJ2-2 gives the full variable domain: EAGVTQFPSHSVIEKGQTVTLRCDPISGHDNLYWYRRVMGKEIKFLLHFVKESKQDESGMPNNRFLAERTGGTYSTLKVQPAELEDSGVYFCASSPYERGSNTGELFFGEGSRLTVL.